This TCR beta chain was profiled in a study of CD8+ T cells in alopecia areata listed by TCRdb under 2018. Notes on the research overall: The treated patients, all with moderate-to-severe alopecia areata, were enrolled in an open-label pilot trial of oral tofacitinib given at 5 to 10 mg twice daily. Patients stayed on tofacitinib for 6 to 18 months and then had 6 months of follow-up off drug so that delayed response and recurrence could be assessed. The SALT score, which quantifies the percentage of affected scalp surface area, was used to measure disease severity in treated patients. High-throughput TCRbeta sequencing was used to examine T cell clonal expansion in alopecia areata in both the C3H/HeJ mouse model and human patients. In humans, TCRbeta sequencing was performed on scalp tissue and on sorted CD4+ and CD8+ peripheral blood T cells from healthy controls and from patients with patchy or totalis/universalis alopecia areata. Biopsies were taken from tofacitinib-treated patients at baseline and again at 4 and 24 weeks into treatment, and several of those patients also had a later scalp biopsy. Scalp clonality was compared among normal scalp (n=4), patchy alopecia areata scalp (n=8), and alopecia totalis/universalis scalp (n=8). RNA was obtained with the PAXgene miRNA kit for fixed scalp, the miRNeasy kit for PBMCs, and the RNeasy kit for mouse skin. TCRbeta CDR3 regions were amplified by immunoSEQ multiplex PCR with 35 Vbeta forward and 13 Jbeta reverse primers.

In light of the paper, this sample's time point label describes: roughly 26 weeks on oral tofacitinib. The treatment or condition label here, explained by the study, means: oral pan-JAK inhibitor, 5-10 mg twice daily. Peripheral blood and lesional scalp punch biopsies were obtained from patients with alopecia areata. After PBMCs were isolated by density centrifugation and stained for CD3, CD4 and CD8, a FACSAria was used to sort CD4+ and CD8+ T cells. Trimming takes 4 bases from V and 4 bases from J, and the germline ends sit 10 bases apart. Taken from the germline V gene, the CDR1 and CDR2 loops are SGHDN and FVKESK. Its CDR3 holds 13 amino acids, cysteine through phenylalanine. The retained sequence is limited to the CDR3, 39 bases, with the frame set at the first base. Libraries came from the immunoSEQ multiplex PCR assay. RNA was extracted from all samples and reverse transcribed into cDNA as template for TCR sequencing. SuperScript III was used to make first-strand cDNA, primed with a 2:1 mix of oligo-dT and random hexamers. A synthetic immune receptor repertoire was used to gauge amplification bias, and whatever bias remained was removed computationally. Processing in the source paper ran as follows. Raw reads were preprocessed to remove errors, and CDR3 was defined according to IMGT conventions as the region from the conserved cysteine to phenylalanine. Clonality was computed by normalizing Shannon entropy by log2 of the number of productive unique TCRs and subtracting the result from 1. Scalp TCRbeta sequences were cross-referenced with sorted blood CD4 and CD8 repertoires so that the CD4 or CD8 identity of scalp clones could be inferred. The immuneACCESS repertoire file appears here via TCRdb, limited to in-frame rearrangements. These files lack a portion of the clones; in checked studies, under half of the deficit traces to unresolved V genes, and the cause of the others is not known. The D gene and trimming were derived from the DNA, and the V and J assignments and clone size from that table. The sample table holds 270,000 or so clones, of which roughly 50% were seen once. Under 2% of the sample belongs to the ten largest clones.

The full study reports these points: The treated cohort was small, with a single nonresponder, so links between baseline CD8+ expansion and response need larger studies. Tofacitinib significantly decreased scalp clonality and the number of expanded CD8+ clones among the top 100 scalp clones. During tofacitinib treatment, many expanded lesional clones stuck around in both scalp and blood, and this persistence may partly explain why relapse happens after treatment is stopped. Unlike mouse skin, which is dominated by gammadelta T cells, normal human skin has resident alphabeta T cells that are also sequenced, and this complicates analysis of the scalp TCR repertoire. TCR sequences shared between patients were less clear than in mice, possibly partly because of HLA diversity in the patient population. Compared with normal scalp, lesional scalp had higher clonality and more expanded CD8+ clones, particularly in alopecia totalis/universalis, a pattern that suggests antigenic drive.

Turning to this clone: Its antigen is unknown. Base qualities are missing; no much larger clone stands one base away.

The TCR comes from a human donor with alopecia areata. Specimen: CD4+ T cells sorted from blood, collected at week 24, from a patient treated with tofacitinib. The rearrangement combines TRBV14 with TRBJ1-2; the D gene assignment is ambiguous. The CDR3 region: CASSPIYGYGYTF. The DNA is TGTGCCAGCAGCCCTATTTATGGCTATGGCTACACCTTC.